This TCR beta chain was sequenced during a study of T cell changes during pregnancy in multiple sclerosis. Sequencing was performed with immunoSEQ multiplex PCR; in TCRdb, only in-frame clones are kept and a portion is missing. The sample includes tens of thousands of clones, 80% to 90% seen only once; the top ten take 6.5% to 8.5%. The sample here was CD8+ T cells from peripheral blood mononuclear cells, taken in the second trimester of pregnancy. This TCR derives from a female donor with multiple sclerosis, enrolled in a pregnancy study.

The CDR3 is CASSRQGNTDTQYF. In DNA form, the CDR3 reads TGTGCCAGCTCGCGACAGGGGAACACAGATACGCAGTATTTT. The chain recombines TRBV19 with TRBJ2-3, with 8 bases aligning to TRBD1. CDR1 is LNHDA and CDR2 is SQIVND in the germline V gene (reference sequence). V lost 9 bases and J lost 2; bases outside the gene matches: 7. The CDR3 runs to 14 residues.